The 22 T cell receptor beta chains given below trace back to one sample, sequenced in a study of T cell responses to AZD1222 COVID-19 vaccine. Some clones are missing from TCRdb's copy, which holds only in-frame ones; the method was immunoSEQ multiplex PCR. The repertoire holds 150,000 to 200,000 clones, with 85% to 95% as singletons. The material sequenced was peripheral blood, taken on day 0 of AZD1222 vaccination. The origin of the receptors is an adult in good health.

The genes are TRBV28 and TRBJ1-1; no reliable D call. Trimming removed 2 bases from V and 6 bases from J, with 13 bases in between. Germline CDR1 and CDR2: MDHEN and SYDVKM. The CDR3 extends over 14 amino acids. DNA of the CDR3: TGTGCCAGCAGTTTAGGGCAGTTTTGGGCTGAAGCTTTCTTT. Translated: CASSLGQFWAEAFF.

In its sample, this clone was seen once. This chain links TRBV4-3 with TRBJ2-3; TRBD1 matches 7 bases. J was trimmed by 0 bases and V by 0 bases; bases with no gene match: 3. The CDR3 sequence is 16 residues long. Germline loops: CDR1 LGHNA, CDR2 YSLEER. CDR3 nucleotide sequence: TGCGCCAGCAGCCAAGATGGGACAGAAAGCACAGATACGCAGTATTTT. Residues: CASSQDGTESTDTQYF.

The CDR3 nucleotides read TGCAGTGCTAGTGGCCAGGCCTACGAGCAGTACGTC. Its protein product is CSASGQAYEQYV. This sequence joins TRBV20-1 and TRBJ2-7; D is uncertain. The V and J ends lost 3 bases and 2 bases respectively, with 8 bases between them. In germline, CDR1 is DFQATT, CDR2 SNEGSKA (reference sequence). This CDR3 is built from 12 residues.

This clone is deemed medium-sized. The chain couples TRBV19 to TRBJ2-3; 7 bases are shared with TRBD2. J lost 0 bases, V lost 9 bases, and 9 bases had no gene match. The CDR3 sequence is 15 residues long. The germline CDR1 and CDR2 sequences are LNHDA and SQIVND (reference sequence). The CDR3, as DNA: TGTGCCAGCCGAGAGCGGGATCCTAGCACAGATACGCAGTATTTT. The encoded protein is CASRERDPSTDTQYF.

This chain links TRBV29-1 with TRBJ2-5; D is tentatively TRBD1 or TRBD2 (5 bases each). CDR1 SQVTM and CDR2 ANQGSEA come from the germline V gene. This CDR3 comprises 12 residues. V gave up 6 bases and J gave up 3 bases, with 11 bases separating them. As DNA, the CDR3 is TGCAGCGTCCCCCAGGGAGAAGAGACCCAGTACTTC. This sequence encodes CSVPQGEETQYF.

The V and J genes are TRBV20-1 and TRBJ2-7; D may be TRBD1 (6 bases). The CDR3 covers 11 residues. From germline, CDR1 is DFQATT and CDR2 SNEGSKA (reference sequence). Trimming cost V 4 bases and J 7 bases, with 11 bases left between them. CDR3 bases: TGCAGTGCTATCCTTGGACAGGAGCAGTACGTC. This sequence encodes CSAILGQEQYV.

The rearrangement uses TRBV6-6 and TRBJ1-4, with 10 bases matching TRBD1. The CDR3 sequence is 17 residues long. Germline V gives CDR1 MNHNY, CDR2 SVGAGI (reference sequence). Unmatched junction bases numbered 6, after V lost 5 bases and J lost 0 bases. CDR3 sequence: CASSPTTGGPTNEKLFF. CDR3 sequence (DNA): TGTGCCAGCAGTCCCACGACAGGGGGCCCAACTAATGAAAAACTGTTTTTT.

This clone was detected only once. The J gene is TRBJ1-5, the V gene TRBV19; 7 positions match TRBD1. The germline V gene has CDR1 LNHDA and CDR2 SQIVND (reference sequence). The CDR3 is 12 amino acids. V lost 8 bases, J lost 4 bases, and 2 bases stayed unmatched. The CDR3, as DNA: TGTGCCAGTTCGACAGGGAATCAGCCCCAGCATTTT. It translates to CASSTGNQPQHF.

V is TRBV3-1 (or the pseudogene TRBV3-2) and J is TRBJ1-3; D unclear. This CDR3 is 16 amino acids long. The ends were cut back, 4 bases at V and 0 bases at J, with 13 bases in the middle. Germline lookup yields CDR1 LGHDT and CDR2 YNNKEL (reference sequence). CDR3 amino acids: CASSPWTDFSGNTIYF. The CDR3 region has the DNA TGTGCCAGCAGCCCCTGGACGGACTTCTCTGGAAACACCATATATTTT.

This chain joins TRBV18 and TRBJ2-1, with TRBD2 matching 11 bases. This CDR3 is 16 amino acids long. Germline assignment: CDR1 KGHSH and CDR2 LQKENI. V shed 3 bases and J 2 bases; nucleotides not matched to a gene: 3. The CDR3 loop reads CASSPLLAGAYNEQFF. The CDR3 region has the DNA TGTGCCAGCTCACCGTTACTAGCGGGGGCCTACAATGAGCAGTTCTTC.

The chain links TRBV5-1 to TRBJ2-1; D call uncertain. The germline V gene has CDR1 SGHRS and CDR2 YFSETQ. V lost 5 bases and J 0 bases, leaving 12 bases between the germline ends. There are 15 residues in the CDR3. CDR3 nucleotide sequence: TGCGCCAGCAGACCGGAGCTTAGCTCCTACAATGAGCAGTTCTTC. Its translation: CASRPELSSYNEQFF.

The rearrangement joins TRBV7-2 to TRBJ1-3; a possible D gene is TRBD1 (5 bases). CDR1 SGHTA and CDR2 FQGNSA come from the germline V gene. This CDR3 has 15 amino acids. Deletions cut 7 bases from V and 4 bases from J, with 17 bases between. CDR3 loop: CASINPGWDGNTIYF. CDR3 nucleotides: TGTGCCAGCATCAATCCGGGTTGGGACGGAAACACCATATATTTT.

The chain employs TRBV10-3 and TRBJ1-1; D not resolved. Trimming pared 4 bases from V and 5 bases from J, leaving 11 bases between. The CDR3 has 13 amino acids. The germline CDR1 and CDR2 sequences are ENHRY and SYGVKD. As DNA, the CDR3 is TGTGCCATCAGTGCTTCTGCGGGGACTGAAGCTTTCTTT. It yields the protein CAISASAGTEAFF.

The chain links TRBV4-2 to TRBJ2-1; the match to TRBD2 covers 10 bases. CDR1 and CDR2 (germline): LGHNA, YNFKEQ. V trimming: 0 bases; J trimming: 6 bases; junction bases outside the gene matches: 8. The CDR3 has 17 amino acids. The CDR3 bases are TGTGCCAGCAGCCAAGAGAAGCGACTAGCGGGTCTCAATGAGCAGTTCTTC. Its translation is CASSQEKRLAGLNEQFF.

The gene calls are TRBV5-1 and TRBJ2-7; D gene ambiguous. Trimming pared 1 base from V and 2 bases from J, leaving 10 bases between. Germline V gene lookup returns CDR1 SGHRS and CDR2 YFSETQ. The length of the CDR3 is 14 residues. The CDR3 loop is CASSLLGGAYEQYF. In DNA, the CDR3 is TGCGCCAGCAGCTTGTTGGGCGGAGCCTACGAGCAGTACTTC.

The rearrangement uses TRBV4-3 and TRBJ2-4; D possibly uses TRBD1 or TRBD2 (5 bases each). V was pared by 4 bases and J by 1 base, with 14 bases between. CDR3 length: 16 residues. Germline CDR1 is LGHNA and CDR2 is YSLEER. In DNA, the CDR3 is TGCGCCAGCAGCCCTTGGACTTCAGGGGCCAAAAACATTCAGTACTTC. Protein sequence: CASSPWTSGAKNIQYF.

The chain recombines TRBV19 with TRBJ2-1, with TRBD2 matching 10 bases. With V trimmed by 7 bases and J by 4 bases, 4 bases remained unmatched. The CDR3 length is 14 residues. CDR1 is LNHDA and CDR2 is SQIVND in the germline V gene (reference sequence). For the CDR3, the DNA is TGTGCCAGTAAGCGGGAGGGCCCATACAATGAGCAGTTCTTC. It translates to CASKREGPYNEQFF.

This clone was detected only once. The rearrangement uses TRBV9 and TRBJ2-7; possibly TRBD2 for D (5 bases). The germline V gene encodes CDR1 SGDLS and CDR2 YYNGEE. V dropped 0 bases and J dropped 2 bases, with 12 bases sitting between them. This CDR3 has 15 amino acids. CDR3 coding DNA: TGTGCCAGCAGCGTAGAGGAGCGGACGCCCTACGAGCAGTACTTC. This codes for CASSVEERTPYEQYF.

In its sample, this clone was seen once. This chain joins TRBV10-1 and TRBJ2-3; 7 bases are shared with TRBD2. The germline V gene has CDR1 WNHNN and CDR2 SYGVQD (reference sequence). Unmatched junction bases numbered 10, after V lost 4 bases and J lost 6 bases. The CDR3 contains 15 residues. The CDR3 is CASSVRLADADTQYF. The CDR3, as DNA: TGCGCCAGCAGTGTTAGGCTAGCGGACGCGGATACGCAGTATTTT.

This chain links TRBV30 with TRBJ1-2, with 8 bases matching TRBD1. CDR1 is GTSNPN, CDR2 SVGIG, per germline (reference sequence). This CDR3 is built from 14 residues. V gave up 3 bases and J gave up 5 bases; unmatched junction bases: 8. CDR3 residues: CAWRAGQATYGYTF. In DNA, the CDR3 is TGTGCCTGGAGGGCGGGACAGGCAACATATGGCTACACCTTC.

The genes are TRBV3-1 (or the pseudogene TRBV3-2) and TRBJ2-1; no reliable D call. The CDR3 extends over 11 amino acids. V was clipped by 2 bases and J by 10 bases, with 6 bases between them. Germline CDR1 reads LGHDT; CDR2 reads YNNKEL (reference sequence). The CDR3 region is CASSQLREQFF. CDR3 coding DNA: TGTGCCAGCAGCCAACTACGGGAGCAGTTCTTC.

The chain combines TRBV4-1 with TRBJ1-5; TRBD1 might be the D (6 bases). Trimming shortened V by 0 bases and J by 3 bases, and 9 bases separated the two germline ends. The CDR3 runs to 15 residues. The germline CDR1 and CDR2 sequences are MGHRA and YSYEKL. CDR3 sequence (DNA): TGCGCCAGCAGCCAAGAGGGACAAATCAATCAGCCCCAGCATTTT. Its translation: CASSQEGQINQPQHF.